The 2 T cell receptor beta chains listed next were all sequenced from one sample in a study of T cells in Graves' hyperthyroidism and ophthalmopathy (dated by TCRdb to about 2019). The library was built by means of multiplex PCR. Sequencing used an Illumina HiSeq 2000. TCR beta CDR3 regions were amplified from RNA transcripts. A first-round RT-PCR of the TCR CDR3 used the HTBI primer set with the Qiagen OneStep RT-PCR kit. TCRdb reworked the public reads: Q25 trimming with fastp, MiXCR clone assembly, productive beta chains retained. Rows matching on CDR3 protein sequence are summarized as one entry with the most common DNA and genes. This sample is represented by fewer than 600,000 distinct CDR3 sequences; approximately 15% of them were singletons. Of the sample, approximately 13% falls within the top ten clones. Sequencing was done on a sample of blood. Receptor source: a woman aged 40 to 50 with Graves' hyperthyroidism.

Regarding this clonotype: It may be a read error: a sequence one base away is much more abundant. This chain connects TRBV15 to TRBJ2-1, with 10 positions matching TRBD2. The CDR3 spans 17 residues. Germline V gives CDR1 LNHNV, CDR2 YYDKDF (reference sequence). CDR3 coding DNA: TGTGCCACCAGCAGAGACGATGGACTAGCGGCCTACAGTGAGCAGTTCTTC. Translated, it gives CATSRDDGLAAYSEQFF.

The V and J genes are TRBV6-2 or TRBV6-3 and TRBJ1-2, with TRBD1 matching over 7 bases. V was clipped by 5 bases and J by 0 bases; unmatched bases: 6. This CDR3 comprises 15 residues. The germline gives CDR1 MNHEY, CDR2 SVGEGT. The CDR3 DNA follows: TGTGCCAGCAGTAAGGGACAGATCTCTAACTATGGCTACACCTTC. This gives the protein CASSKGQISNYGYTF.